Reported below is one T cell receptor beta chain. No antigen is known for it. This sample is drawn from a study of OX40 agonist ivuxolimab in advanced cancers. About the study: An agonistic human IgG2 monoclonal antibody against OX40 (CD134) was given.

Study-wide findings and caveats: The authors also found low normalized T-cell clonal expansion in some nonresponders.

The study sampled blood at baseline, cycle 4 day 1, and cycle 7 day 1. Germline V gene lookup returns CDR1 SGHTA and CDR2 FQGNSA. The CDR3 length is 15 residues. V was pared by 5 bases and J by 3 bases, with 9 bases of the junction left unmatched. This table comes from immunoSEQ multiplex PCR, and its TCRdb copy is limited to in-frame clones, with some not included. The sample consists of tens of thousands of clones, around 90% of them appearing once. This clonotype was obtained from an adult with an advanced solid tumor such as melanoma, head and neck, liver or kidney cancer. The genes are TRBV7-2 and TRBJ2-7; 8 bases are a match to TRBD2. The sequencing used CD4+ or CD8+ T cells sorted from blood, collected in a trial of the OX40 agonist ivuxolimab. Here the CDR3 DNA reads TGTGCCAGCAGCACTAAAGCGGGGGCAAACTACGAGCAGTACTTC. Translating gives CASSTKAGANYEQYF.